The T cell receptor (beta chain) described here comes from a study of T cells in Graves' hyperthyroidism and ophthalmopathy (dated by TCRdb to between 2018 and 2021). About the full investigation: Peripheral blood samples were taken at the time of initial diagnosis, prior to any treatment. In about six Graves' hyperthyroidism patients, the study also compared T-cell repertoires from thyroid tissue with T-cell repertoires from blood. An independent validation cohort of under 20 hyperthyroidism patients and 15 or so patients who later progressed to ophthalmopathy tested prospective prediction of ophthalmopathy. Once sampling was done, hyperthyroidism patients were given methimazole at a starting dose of 30 mg daily, whereas ophthalmopathy patients were given high-dose intravenous methylprednisolone. The roughly 90 discovery patients were divided at random into training and test sets in a 7:3 ratio. TCR Vbeta CDR3 sequencing of some 140 peripheral blood samples (more than 40 ophthalmopathy, under 80 hyperthyroidism and roughly 17 progressor patients) is reported in the paper. To identify TCR V-J signatures that set the groups apart, the researchers used a discovery cohort of 90 to 100 patients, made up of 40 to 45 with Graves' ophthalmopathy and 57 with stable Graves' hyperthyroidism. Overall study outcomes, separate from this receptor: Most expanded thyroid clonotypes (frequency above 0.001) were also detected in blood, suggesting blood repertoires may reflect thyroid immune responses. A model built on a 13 V-J signature distinguished ophthalmopathy from stable hyperthyroidism, reaching approximately 89% sensitivity and around 82% specificity in cross-validation and 80%/75% in testing. In validation, progression to ophthalmopathy was predicted by the model with about 70% sensitivity and roughly 76% specificity, a median of around 6.5 months before onset. Sample size was not statistically predetermined, and investigators were not blinded to group allocation.

Of note for this clonotype: Its antigen specificity is not known. A much bigger clone sits one base away, suggesting this may be a read error.

The TCR beta CDR3 regions were amplified from RNA transcripts. A first-round RT-PCR of the TCR CDR3 used the HTBI primer set with the Qiagen OneStep RT-PCR kit. A second multiplex PCR round built the libraries, followed by size selection and purification. Sequencing of the libraries was done on an Illumina HiSeq2000 using paired-end 100 bp reads. On the study's bioinformatics: SOAPnuke was used to process the raw data, throwing out any read that contained adapters or uncalled bases, had a mean Phred below 15, or lacked an exact constant-primer or identifier match. COPE v1.2.5 was used to merge high-quality paired reads, and clonotypes were defined as unique nucleotide sequences. Clonotypes were aligned to IMGT TRBV, TRBD and TRBJ reference segments using MiTCR v1.1. The analysis was restricted to V-J combinations with a frequency above 0.0001, which together covered 98% to 99.2% of the repertoires. The TCS score was defined as F50 (clonal expansion) divided by E x V (chaos), with BLOSUM62-based TCRdist calculated between CDR3 peptides within each V-J. Welch's t-statistics and random forest reduced roughly 540 V-J features to some 14, which were used in a naive Bayes classifier (R e1071). TCRdb handled the public reads itself, with Q25 trimming in fastp and clone calling in MiXCR, and kept productive beta chains. Each CDR3 protein gets just one entry, which takes the most common genes and DNA from the rows behind it. The V and J calls and clone size are TCRdb's, not the authors'. The sample records roughly 500,000 distinct CDR3 sequences, roughly 22% of which are singletons. The ten most abundant clones make up approximately 49% of the sample.

In the ophthalmopathy patients, disease was moderately to severely active, with a Clinical Activity Score of 3 or more, a NOSPECS grade of 4 or more, and a duration of less than 3 months. The study excluded patients with uncontrolled infections, other autoimmune diseases, pregnancy or lactation. Diagnoses were established on the basis of clinical symptoms, serum thyroxine and TRAb, thyroid ultrasound, and orbital computed tomography. PBMCs were separated from around 9.1 ml of fresh peripheral blood using Ficoll-Paque density gradient centrifugation. Total RNA was extracted using Trizol reagent, and RNA quality was assessed on an Agilent 2100 Bioanalyzer. This clonotype originated in a woman between 70 and 85 years old with Graves' ophthalmopathy. What was sequenced was blood.

The nucleotide sequence reads TGTGCCAGCAGCCCCGGGGGGGCTAGCACATATACGCAGTATTTT. Its amino acids are CASSPGGASTYTQYF. The rearrangement joined TRBV28 to TRBJ2-3; 8 bases in the middle match TRBD2. Looking up the germline V gene yields CDR1 MDHEN and CDR2 SYDVKM. Counted from cysteine to phenylalanine, this CDR3 has 15 amino acids. CDR3 DNA only is kept here, 45 bases in frame from base 1.